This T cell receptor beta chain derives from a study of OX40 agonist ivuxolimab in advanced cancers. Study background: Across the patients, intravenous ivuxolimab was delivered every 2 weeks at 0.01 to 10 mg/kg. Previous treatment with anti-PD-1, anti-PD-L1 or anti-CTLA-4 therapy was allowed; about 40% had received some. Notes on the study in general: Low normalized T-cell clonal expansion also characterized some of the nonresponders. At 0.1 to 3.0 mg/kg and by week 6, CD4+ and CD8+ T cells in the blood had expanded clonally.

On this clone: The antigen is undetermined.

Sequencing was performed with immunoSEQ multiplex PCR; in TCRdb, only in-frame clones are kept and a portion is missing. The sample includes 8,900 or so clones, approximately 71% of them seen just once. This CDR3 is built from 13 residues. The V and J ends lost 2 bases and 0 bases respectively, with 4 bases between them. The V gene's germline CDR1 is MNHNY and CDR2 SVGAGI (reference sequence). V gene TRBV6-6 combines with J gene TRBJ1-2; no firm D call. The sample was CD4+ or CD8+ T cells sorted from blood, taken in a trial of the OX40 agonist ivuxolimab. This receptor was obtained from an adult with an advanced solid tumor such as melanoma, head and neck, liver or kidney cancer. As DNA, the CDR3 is TGTGCCAGCAGTTACCCCCCTAACTATGGCTACACCTTC. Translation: CASSYPPNYGYTF.